The 28 T cell receptor beta chains below all came from one sample that was sequenced in a study of cytomegalovirus exposure and HLA in healthy donors. 60 Vbeta and 13 Jbeta primers were used in PCR. The repertoire was sequenced with immunoSEQ multiplex PCR; TCRdb's copy has only in-frame clones and lacks some. The repertoire holds 95,000 to 110,000 clones, with over 65% as singletons. Material: PBMCs. These receptors were obtained from a woman in her thirties or forties in good health and CMV-seropositive.

The V and J genes are TRBV19 and TRBJ1-2; D unclear. Germline V gene sequence: CDR1 LNHDA, CDR2 SQIVND (reference sequence). The CDR3 sequence is 14 residues long. V shed 9 bases and J shed 2 bases, with 16 bases lying between them. CDR3 in amino acids: CASSPRTTNYGYTF. Here the CDR3 DNA reads TGTGCCAGCTCCCCCCGAACAACGAACTATGGCTACACCTTC.

This sequence joins TRBV5-1 and TRBJ1-2; maybe TRBD1 (6 bases). From germline, CDR1 is SGHRS and CDR2 YFSETQ. The CDR3 covers 17 residues. The V end lost 0 bases, the J end lost 2 bases, and 17 bases lay between the germline ends. DNA of the CDR3: TGCGCCAGCAGCTTGGACCCAGTGCGGGGGCAAAACTATGGCTACACCTTC. This translates into CASSLDPVRGQNYGYTF.

The V and J genes are TRBV6-5 and TRBJ2-7; weak D call: TRBD2 (6 bases). The V gene lost 6 bases and the J gene lost 0 bases, with 15 bases spanning the gap. From germline, CDR1 is MNHEY and CDR2 SVGAGI. The CDR3 contains 15 residues. CDR3 nucleotide sequence: TGTGCCAGCAGGAAGTACGTGGGGGGCTCCTACGAGCAGTACTTC. This sequence encodes CASRKYVGGSYEQYF.

This clone was seen only a few times. V gene TRBV5-6 combines with J gene TRBJ2-7; 8 nucleotides line up with TRBD1. Per the germline V gene, CDR1 is SGHDT and CDR2 is YYEEEE. J was trimmed by 2 bases and V by 5 bases; bases with no gene match: 12. This CDR3 is built from 16 residues. The CDR3 DNA reads as TGTGCCAGCAGGCTTGAAACCGGGACAGGACCCTACGAGCAGTACTTC. Amino acids: CASRLETGTGPYEQYF.

The CDR3 reads CAISETYSGRGDTQYF. The CDR3 DNA is TGTGCCATCAGTGAGACCTATAGCGGGAGGGGAGATACGCAGTATTTT. V usage is TRBV10-3 and J usage is TRBJ2-3, with 11 bases aligning to TRBD2. The germline V gene encodes CDR1 ENHRY and CDR2 SYGVKD. The CDR3 spans 16 residues. The V gene end was trimmed by 2 bases and the J gene end by 5 bases; junction bases not matched to a gene: 6.

In nucleotides, the CDR3 is TGTGCCAGCAGCGTGGGGACAGGGGGCGTGGAGACCCAGTACTTC. Translation gives CASSVGTGGVETQYF. This chain connects TRBV9 to TRBJ2-5; 12 bases fit TRBD1. The trim removed 2 bases at V and 5 bases at J, leaving 4 bases unmatched. Germline loops: CDR1 SGDLS, CDR2 YYNGEE. This CDR3 is built from 15 residues.

Only a few counts were recorded for this clone. CDR3 in amino acids: CASRIPGLTYEQYF. CDR3 coding DNA: TGTGCCAGCAGGATACCGGGACTAACCTACGAGCAGTACTTC. The chain employs TRBV5-8 and TRBJ2-7; 7 nucleotides line up with TRBD2. Germline loops: CDR1 SGHTS, CDR2 YDEGEE. The CDR3 totals 14 residues. J was trimmed by 2 bases and V by 5 bases; bases with no gene match: 7.

This chain connects TRBV9 to TRBJ2-1; TRBD2 matches 12 bases. CDR1 and CDR2 (germline): SGDLS, YYNGEE. The V gene end was trimmed by 3 bases and the J gene end by 8 bases; junction bases not matched to a gene: 6. There are 15 residues in the CDR3. DNA for the CDR3: TGTGCCAGCAGCGCCTGGACTAGCGGGGTCGATGAGCAGTTCTTC. It specifies CASSAWTSGVDEQFF.

The CDR3 sequence: CASSSDRDQETQYF. The CDR3 coding sequence is TGTGCCAGCAGCTCCGACAGGGACCAAGAGACCCAGTACTTC. This chain connects TRBV7-9 to TRBJ2-5; 7 bases map to TRBD1. J lost 0 bases, V lost 4 bases, and 2 bases had no gene match. The CDR3 sequence is 14 residues long. From germline, CDR1 is SEHNR and CDR2 FQNEAQ (reference sequence).

V gene TRBV7-2 combines with J gene TRBJ1-6; D perhaps matches TRBD1 (5 bases). The CDR3 totals 15 residues. Germline V gives CDR1 SGHTA, CDR2 FQGNSA. The V end was cut by 4 bases, the J end by 10 bases, with 17 bases between. The CDR3 sequence: CASSWDGGGGSPLHF. CDR3 DNA sequence: TGTGCCAGCAGCTGGGATGGGGGAGGCGGATCACCCCTCCACTTT.

The V gene is TRBV5-1, the J gene TRBJ1-1; 8 bases map to TRBD1. After removal of 4 bases from V and 1 base from J, the junction contained 6 bases not matched to a gene. Germline CDR1 SGHRS, CDR2 YFSETQ. The CDR3 is made up of 15 amino acids. The CDR3 reads CASSPSGGPNTEAFF. CDR3 sequence (DNA): TGCGCCAGCAGCCCCTCAGGGGGCCCGAACACTGAAGCTTTCTTT.

The chain joins TRBV19 to TRBJ1-5, with D perhaps TRBD1 (5 bases). V lost 3 bases to trimming and J lost 2 bases, with 11 bases between them. This CDR3 has 15 amino acids. Germline CDR1 LNHDA, CDR2 SQIVND (reference sequence). The CDR3 here is CASSMIRDGNQPQHF. The CDR3 DNA is TGTGCCAGTAGTATGATCAGGGATGGCAATCAGCCCCAGCATTTT.

This clone was observed a single time. V and J are TRBV30 and TRBJ2-7, with D perhaps matching TRBD2 (6 bases). The V and J ends lost 5 bases and 7 bases respectively, with 18 bases between them. Germline CDR1 reads GTSNPN; CDR2 reads SVGIG (reference sequence). The CDR3 sequence is 13 residues long. The CDR3 protein is CAWRGTSSGEQYF. The CDR3 bases are TGTGCCTGGCGGGGGACGTCATCGGGGGAGCAGTACTTC.

This rearrangement joins TRBV19 to TRBJ1-1; D is perhaps TRBD1 (6 bases). Trimming pared 4 bases from V and 3 bases from J, leaving 15 bases between. The CDR3 is made up of 15 amino acids. Germline V gene lookup returns CDR1 LNHDA and CDR2 SQIVND (reference sequence). The CDR3 loop reads CASSTRGRGYTEAFF. The CDR3 DNA reads as TGTGCCAGTAGTACTCGGGGCAGGGGTTACACTGAAGCTTTCTTT.

This chain links TRBV6-1 with TRBJ1-2, with D perhaps matching TRBD1 (6 bases). Germline CDR1 reads MNHNS; CDR2 reads SASEGT. This CDR3 contains 15 residues. Deletions cut 6 bases from V and 3 bases from J, with 17 bases between. CDR3 amino acids: CASRPGSDRYYGYTF. Here the CDR3 DNA reads TGTGCCAGCAGGCCCGGATCCGACAGGTACTATGGCTACACCTTC.

The chain recombines TRBV30 with TRBJ1-6; 7 nucleotides align to TRBD1. Unmatched junction bases numbered 2, after V lost 1 base and J lost 5 bases. Germline assignment: CDR1 GTSNPN and CDR2 SVGIG (reference sequence). The CDR3 spans 14 residues. The CDR3 DNA follows: TGTGCCTGGAGTGGGGACAGTAATAATTCACCCCTCCACTTT. It translates to CAWSGDSNNSPLHF. Combining the CDR3 with reference TRBV30 and TRBJ1-6 gives the whole variable domain SQTIHQWPATLVQPVGSPLSLECTVEGTSNPNLYWYRQAAGRGLQLLFYSVGIGQISSEVPQNLSASRPQDRQFILSSKKLLLSDSGFYLCAWSGDSNNSPLHFGNGTRLTVT.

The rearrangement uses TRBV19 and TRBJ1-2; 10 bases are a match to TRBD1. The V gene end was trimmed by 6 bases and the J gene end by 3 bases; junction bases not matched to a gene: 7. CDR3 size: 15 residues. The germline V gene has CDR1 LNHDA and CDR2 SQIVND (reference sequence). The CDR3 region has the DNA TGTGCCAGTAGGGGAACGACAGGGGGCCACTATGGCTACACCTTC. It yields the protein CASRGTTGGHYGYTF.

The chain recombines TRBV2 with TRBJ1-5, with 7 nucleotides matching TRBD1. Per germline, CDR1 SNHLY and CDR2 FYNNEI. The CDR3 covers 14 residues. The J segment lost 6 bases and the V segment lost 2 bases, leaving 4 bases of the junction unmatched. The chain's CDR3 is CASSERDSRQPQHF. The CDR3 DNA is TGTGCCAGCAGTGAAAGGGACAGCCGTCAGCCCCAGCATTTT.

J is TRBJ1-1 and V is TRBV5-1, with 8 positions matching TRBD1. Germline CDR1 SGHRS, CDR2 YFSETQ. This CDR3 contains 15 residues. With V trimmed by 0 bases and J by 7 bases, 8 bases remained unmatched. The DNA for the CDR3 is TGCGCCAGCAGCTTGGGGGGCAGGGGGCAAGGTGAAGCTTTCTTT. This encodes CASSLGGRGQGEAFF.

The gene calls are TRBV7-2 and TRBJ1-1, with a weak D call TRBD1 (6 bases). Trimming cost V 2 bases and J 0 bases, with 10 bases left between them. The germline CDR1 and CDR2 sequences are SGHTA and FQGNSA. CDR3 length: 15 residues. CDR3 protein: CASSLQGTMNTEAFF. DNA of the CDR3: TGTGCCAGCAGCTTACAGGGGACTATGAACACTGAAGCTTTCTTT. Based on the CDR3 plus reference TRBV7-2 and TRBJ1-1, the full variable domain is GAGVSQSPSNKVTEKGKDVELRCDPISGHTALYWYRQSLGQGLEFLIYFQGNSAPDKSGLPSDRFSAERTGGSVSTLTIQRTQQEDSAVYLCASSLQGTMNTEAFFGQGTRLTVV.

The gene calls are TRBV6-5 and TRBJ2-7; tentatively, D is TRBD2 (6 bases). Germline V gives CDR1 MNHEY, CDR2 SVGAGI. The V gene lost 2 bases and the J gene lost 0 bases, with 14 bases spanning the gap. This CDR3 region has 16 residues. The CDR3 region has the DNA TGTGCCAGCAGTTACATCGGCGGGGTGAACTCCTACGAGCAGTACTTC. This encodes CASSYIGGVNSYEQYF.

J is TRBJ1-5 and V is TRBV9, with 7 bases lining up with TRBD1. Unmatched junction bases numbered 3, after V lost 0 bases and J lost 3 bases. There are 15 residues in the CDR3. The germline gives CDR1 SGDLS, CDR2 YYNGEE. The CDR3 loop reads CASSVEGAFNQPQHF. The CDR3 nucleotides read TGTGCCAGCAGCGTAGAGGGGGCATTCAATCAGCCCCAGCATTTT.

The chain combines TRBV5-4 with TRBJ2-2; 8 nucleotides line up with TRBD1. This CDR3 spans 16 amino acids. V was clipped by 4 bases and J by 1 base; unmatched bases: 6. Germline lookup yields CDR1 SGHNT and CDR2 YYREEE (reference sequence). CDR3 loop: CASSPVGQGNTGELFF. Written as DNA, the CDR3 is TGTGCCAGCAGCCCGGTAGGACAGGGGAACACCGGGGAGCTGTTTTTT.

The V and J genes are TRBV6-1 and TRBJ1-6; 7 nucleotides match TRBD1. With 3 bases clipped from V and 16 bases from J, the junction kept 6 bases outside the gene matches. Germline CDR1 reads MNHNS; CDR2 reads SASEGT. The CDR3 covers 12 residues. The CDR3 DNA follows: TGTGCCAGCAGTGAGAGTGGGACAGCACTCCACTTT. Protein product: CASSESGTALHF.

The rearrangement links TRBV4-1 to TRBJ2-5; the match to TRBD1 covers 7 bases. CDR1 and CDR2 from the germline V gene are MGHRA and YSYEKL. V shed 2 bases and J 2 bases; nucleotides not matched to a gene: 5. The CDR3 is 15 amino acids. The CDR3 here is CASSQRTGPQETQYF. The CDR3 DNA is TGCGCCAGCAGCCAACGGACAGGACCACAAGAGACCCAGTACTTC.

This rearrangement joins TRBV27 to TRBJ2-2; D might be TRBD1 (5 bases). V was cut by 5 bases and J by 6 bases, with 16 bases left in between. Per germline, CDR1 MNHEY and CDR2 SMNVEV (reference sequence). The CDR3 is 15 amino acids. CDR3 residues: CASSGAVGIPGELFF. In DNA form, the CDR3 reads TGTGCCAGCAGTGGGGCAGTCGGCATCCCCGGGGAGCTGTTTTTT.

This chain uses TRBV6-6 with TRBJ1-6, with TRBD1 identical over 8 bases. V dropped 6 bases and J dropped 6; count of bases not matched to a gene: 4. The CDR3 runs to 14 residues. Germline lookup yields CDR1 MNHNY and CDR2 SVGAGI (reference sequence). This chain's CDR3 is CASRGTGSNSPLHF. CDR3 DNA: TGTGCCAGCAGGGGGACAGGCTCTAATTCACCCCTCCACTTT.

The chain links TRBV10-3 to TRBJ1-2; D may be TRBD1 (5 bases). CDR1 and CDR2 from the germline V gene are ENHRY and SYGVKD. Trimming took 10 bases from V and 2 from J, leaving 20 bases between them. This CDR3 contains 15 residues. CDR3 residues: CATRGSGEKNYGYTF. The CDR3 nucleotides read TGTGCCACGCGGGGTTCGGGGGAGAAGAACTATGGCTACACCTTC.